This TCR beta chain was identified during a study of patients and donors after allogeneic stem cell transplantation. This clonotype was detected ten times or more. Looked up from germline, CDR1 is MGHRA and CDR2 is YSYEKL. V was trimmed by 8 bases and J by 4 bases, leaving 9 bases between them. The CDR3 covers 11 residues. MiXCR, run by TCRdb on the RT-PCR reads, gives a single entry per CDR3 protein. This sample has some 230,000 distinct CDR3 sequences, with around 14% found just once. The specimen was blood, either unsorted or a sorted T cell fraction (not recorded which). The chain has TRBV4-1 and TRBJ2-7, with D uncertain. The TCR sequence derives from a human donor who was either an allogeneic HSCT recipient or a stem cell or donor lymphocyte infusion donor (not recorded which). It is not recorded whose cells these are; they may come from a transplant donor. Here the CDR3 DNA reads TGCGCCAGCCTAGTGTCGTACGAGCAGTACTTC. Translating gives CASLVSYEQYF.